This TCR beta chain was identified in a study of T cells after posttransplantation cyclophosphamide. Comment on this clone: The antigen remains undetermined.

A marrow graft followed busulfan-fludarabine conditioning, with cyclophosphamide on days +3 and +4. Study-wide results and limits: Recipient CMV seropositivity and CMV reactivation strongly tracked TRB clonality. Blood and skin or GI T cell repertoires showed limited TRB overlap.

V trimming: 4 bases; J trimming: 4 bases; junction bases outside the gene matches: 12. Germline loops: CDR1 SGDLS, CDR2 YYNGEE. The CDR3 sequence is 19 residues long. The method was immunoSEQ multiplex PCR; TCRdb's version includes in-frame clones alone and lacks a portion of them. The sample shows about 2,000 clones, 65% to 85% of them seen only once. J is TRBJ2-1 and V is TRBV9, with 15 positions matching TRBD2. The sequence was collected from a male patient in his fifties who received an allogeneic stem cell transplant from a related donor and was CMV-positive. Part of the T cells may come from the graft donor. The sample consisted of CD8+ T cells sorted from blood, taken about 350 days after allogeneic stem cell transplant with posttransplant cyclophosphamide. This CDR3 is CASSLSGTSGGFKYNEQFF. The DNA for the CDR3 is TGTGCCAGCAGCCTATCCGGGACTAGCGGGGGGTTCAAGTACAATGAGCAGTTCTTC.